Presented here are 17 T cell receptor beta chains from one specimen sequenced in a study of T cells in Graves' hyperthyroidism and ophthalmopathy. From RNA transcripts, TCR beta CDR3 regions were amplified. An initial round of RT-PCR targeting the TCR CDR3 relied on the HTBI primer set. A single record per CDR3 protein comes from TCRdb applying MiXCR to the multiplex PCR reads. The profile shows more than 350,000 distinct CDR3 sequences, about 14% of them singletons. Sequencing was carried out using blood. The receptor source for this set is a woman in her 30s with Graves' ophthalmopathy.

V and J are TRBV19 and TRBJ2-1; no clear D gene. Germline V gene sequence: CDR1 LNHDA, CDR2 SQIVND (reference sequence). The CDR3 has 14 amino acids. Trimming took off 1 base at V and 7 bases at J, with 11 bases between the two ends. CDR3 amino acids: CASSIVSIGNEQFF. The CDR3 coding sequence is TGTGCCAGTAGTATAGTCTCTATTGGTAATGAGCAGTTCTTC. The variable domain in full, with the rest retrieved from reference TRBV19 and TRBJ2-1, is DGGITQSPKYLFRKEGQNVTLSCEQNLNHDAMYWYRQDPGQGLRLIYYSQIVNDFQKGDIAEGYSVSREKKESFPLTVTSAQKNPTAFYLCASSIVSIGNEQFFGPGTRLTVL.

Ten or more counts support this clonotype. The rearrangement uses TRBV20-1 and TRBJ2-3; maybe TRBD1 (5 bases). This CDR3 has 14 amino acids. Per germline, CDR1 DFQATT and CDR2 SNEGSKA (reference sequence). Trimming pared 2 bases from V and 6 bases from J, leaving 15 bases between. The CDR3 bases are TGCAGTGCTAGACTGGACACCGAGGCGGATACGCAGTATTTT. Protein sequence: CSARLDTEADTQYF.

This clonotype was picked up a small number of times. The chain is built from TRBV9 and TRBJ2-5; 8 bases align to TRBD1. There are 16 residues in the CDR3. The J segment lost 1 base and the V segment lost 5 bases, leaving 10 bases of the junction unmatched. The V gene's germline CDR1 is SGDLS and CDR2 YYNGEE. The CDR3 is CASSYAGTGSQETQYF. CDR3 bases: TGTGCCAGCAGTTACGCCGGGACAGGTTCCCAAGAGACCCAGTACTTC. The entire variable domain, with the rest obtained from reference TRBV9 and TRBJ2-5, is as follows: DSGVTQTPKHLITATGQRVTLRCSPRSGDLSVYWYQQSLDQGLQFLIQYYNGEERAKGNILERFSAQQFPDLHSELNLSSLELGDSALYFCASSYAGTGSQETQYFGPGTRLLVL.

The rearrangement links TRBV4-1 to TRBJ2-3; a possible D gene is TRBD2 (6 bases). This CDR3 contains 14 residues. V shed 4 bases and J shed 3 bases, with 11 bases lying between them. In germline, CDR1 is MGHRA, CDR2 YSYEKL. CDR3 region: CASSPVGGTDTQYF. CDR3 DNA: TGCGCCAGCAGCCCGGTCGGGGGAACAGATACGCAGTATTTT.

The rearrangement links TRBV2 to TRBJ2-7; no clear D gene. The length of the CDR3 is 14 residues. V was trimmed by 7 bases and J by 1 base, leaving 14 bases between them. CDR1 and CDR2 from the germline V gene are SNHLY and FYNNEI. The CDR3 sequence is CASIRAASSYEQYF. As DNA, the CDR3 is TGTGCCAGCATCCGCGCGGCTAGTTCCTACGAGCAGTACTTC.

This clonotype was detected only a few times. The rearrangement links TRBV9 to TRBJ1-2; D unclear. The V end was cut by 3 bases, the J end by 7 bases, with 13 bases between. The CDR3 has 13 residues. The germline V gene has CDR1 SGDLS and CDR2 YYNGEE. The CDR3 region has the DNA TGTGCCAGCAGCGCCGGGAGGCGACCTGGCTACACCTTC. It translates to CASSAGRRPGYTF.

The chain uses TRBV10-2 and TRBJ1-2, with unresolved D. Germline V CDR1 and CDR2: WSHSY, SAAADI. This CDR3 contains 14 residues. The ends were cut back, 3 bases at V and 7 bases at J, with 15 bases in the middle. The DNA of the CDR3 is TGCGCCAGCAGTGACTGGAGGGCGTCGGTTGGCTACACCTTC. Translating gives CASSDWRASVGYTF.

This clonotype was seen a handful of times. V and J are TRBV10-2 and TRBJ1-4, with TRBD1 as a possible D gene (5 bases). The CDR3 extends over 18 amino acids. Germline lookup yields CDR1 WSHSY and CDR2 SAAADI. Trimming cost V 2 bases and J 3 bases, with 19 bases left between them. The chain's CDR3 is CASSEPAIIQGPNEKLFF. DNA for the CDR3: TGCGCCAGCAGTGAGCCGGCCATTATCCAGGGACCTAATGAAAAACTGTTTTTT.

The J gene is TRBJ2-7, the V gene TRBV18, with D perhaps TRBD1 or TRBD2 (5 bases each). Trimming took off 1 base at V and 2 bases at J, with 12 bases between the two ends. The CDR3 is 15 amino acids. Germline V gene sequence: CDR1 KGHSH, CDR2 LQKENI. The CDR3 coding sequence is TGTGCCAGCTCACCACAGGGGACGGCTACCTACGAGCAGTACTTC. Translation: CASSPQGTATYEQYF.

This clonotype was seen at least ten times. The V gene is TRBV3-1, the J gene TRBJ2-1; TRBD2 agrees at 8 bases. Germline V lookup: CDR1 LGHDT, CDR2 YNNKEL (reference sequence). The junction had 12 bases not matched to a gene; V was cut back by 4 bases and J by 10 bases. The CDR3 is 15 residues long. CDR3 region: CASSPALGTRGEQFF. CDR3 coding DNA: TGTGCCAGCAGCCCGGCCCTCGGGACTAGAGGCGAGCAGTTCTTC.

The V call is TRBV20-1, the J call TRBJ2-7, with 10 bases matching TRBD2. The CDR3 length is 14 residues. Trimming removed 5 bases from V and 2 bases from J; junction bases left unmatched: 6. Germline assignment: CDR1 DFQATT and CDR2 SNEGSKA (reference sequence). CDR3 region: CSAGTSGNTYEQYF. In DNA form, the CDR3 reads TGCAGTGCTGGAACTAGCGGGAATACCTACGAGCAGTACTTC.

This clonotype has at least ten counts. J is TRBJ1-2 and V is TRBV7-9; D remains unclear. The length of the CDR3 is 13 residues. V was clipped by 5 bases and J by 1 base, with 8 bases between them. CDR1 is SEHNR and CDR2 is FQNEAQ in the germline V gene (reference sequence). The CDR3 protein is CASSPGVNYGYTF. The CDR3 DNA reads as TGTGCCAGCAGCCCCGGGGTTAACTATGGCTACACCTTC.

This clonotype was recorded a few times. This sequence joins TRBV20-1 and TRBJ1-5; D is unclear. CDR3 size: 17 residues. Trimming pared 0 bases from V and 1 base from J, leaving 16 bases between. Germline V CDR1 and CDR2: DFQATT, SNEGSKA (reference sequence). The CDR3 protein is CSARDLSWTASNQPQHF. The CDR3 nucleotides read TGCAGTGCTAGAGATCTCTCCTGGACGGCAAGCAATCAGCCCCAGCATTTT.

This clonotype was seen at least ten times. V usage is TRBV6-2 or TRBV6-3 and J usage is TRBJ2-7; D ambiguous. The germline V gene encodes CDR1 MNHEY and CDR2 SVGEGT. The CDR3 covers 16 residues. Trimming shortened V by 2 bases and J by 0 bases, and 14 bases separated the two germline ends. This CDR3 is CASSYQIGRSSYEQYF. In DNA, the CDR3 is TGTGCCAGCAGTTACCAAATCGGCCGGAGCTCCTACGAGCAGTACTTC.

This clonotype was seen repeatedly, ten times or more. The CDR3 sequence is CSGSIGTGGLEQYF. CDR3 in DNA: TGCAGCGGCTCGATCGGGACAGGGGGCCTCGAGCAGTACTTC. The chain uses TRBV29-1 and TRBJ2-7; the match to TRBD1 covers 12 bases. Per the germline V gene, CDR1 is SQVTM and CDR2 is ANQGSEA. This CDR3 spans 14 amino acids. After removal of 7 bases from V and 6 bases from J, the junction contained 10 bases not matched to a gene.

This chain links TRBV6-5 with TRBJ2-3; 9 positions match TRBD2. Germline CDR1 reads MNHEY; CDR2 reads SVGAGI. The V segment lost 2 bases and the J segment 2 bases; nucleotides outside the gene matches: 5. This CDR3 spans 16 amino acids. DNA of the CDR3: TGTGCCAGCAGTTACAGAAAGCGGGGGGACACAGATACGCAGTATTTT. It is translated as CASSYRKRGDTDTQYF.

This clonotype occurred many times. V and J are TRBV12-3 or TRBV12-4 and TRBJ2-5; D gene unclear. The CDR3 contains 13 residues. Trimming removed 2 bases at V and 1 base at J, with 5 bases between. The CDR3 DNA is TGTGCCAGCAGTTTACAGCGCCAAGAGACCCAGTACTTC. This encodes CASSLQRQETQYF.